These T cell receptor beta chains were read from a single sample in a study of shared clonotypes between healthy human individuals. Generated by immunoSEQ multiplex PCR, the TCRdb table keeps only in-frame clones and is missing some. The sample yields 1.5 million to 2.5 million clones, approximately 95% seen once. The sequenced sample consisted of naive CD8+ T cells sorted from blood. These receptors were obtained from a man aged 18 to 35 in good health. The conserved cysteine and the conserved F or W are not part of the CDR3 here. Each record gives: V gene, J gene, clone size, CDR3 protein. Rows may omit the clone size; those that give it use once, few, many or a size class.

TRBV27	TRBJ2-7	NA	ASSLRLAGGNEQY
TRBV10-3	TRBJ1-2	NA	AISVGEGLEGYT
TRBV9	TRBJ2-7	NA	ASSVGVFTYEQY
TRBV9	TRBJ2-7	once	ASSAETGTGLS
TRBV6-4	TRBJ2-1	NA	ASSLGGLNEQF
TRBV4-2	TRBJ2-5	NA	ASSQEGPGSDQETQY
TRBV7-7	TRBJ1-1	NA	ASTRLRQTYEAF
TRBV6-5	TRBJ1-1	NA	ASSLEGNTEAF
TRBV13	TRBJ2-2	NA	ASSTRDVSHGELF
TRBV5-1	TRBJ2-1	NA	ASSLDGRDTYNEQF
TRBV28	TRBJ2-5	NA	ASSLLAGMETQY
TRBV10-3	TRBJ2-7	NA	AISESFIAGPYEQY
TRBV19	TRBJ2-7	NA	ATRDKRGSSYEQY
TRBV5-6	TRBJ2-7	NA	ASSSMTGLHEQY
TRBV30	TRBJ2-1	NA	AWGTTLNEQF
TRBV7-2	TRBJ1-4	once	ASRGGQALIEKLF
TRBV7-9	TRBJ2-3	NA	ASSPETGGDTDTQY
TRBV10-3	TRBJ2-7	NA	AISEDYEQY
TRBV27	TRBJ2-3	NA	ASRPTGSTDTQY
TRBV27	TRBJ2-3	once	ASSLSLAGSDTQY
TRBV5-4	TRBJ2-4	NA	ASSLTGSKNIQY
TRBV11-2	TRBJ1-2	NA	ASSTGPGQGPPYGYT
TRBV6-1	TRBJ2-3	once	ATWDREDYTDTQY
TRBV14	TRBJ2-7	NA	ASSPLPGTASYEQY
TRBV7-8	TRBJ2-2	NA	ASSLSSSGELF
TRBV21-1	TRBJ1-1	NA	ASSKDIPGQNTEAF
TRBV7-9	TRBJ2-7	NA	ASSLVSAGLEEQY
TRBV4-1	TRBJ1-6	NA	ASSQGGAVFH
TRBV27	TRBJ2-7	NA	ASRPLAGGPFDEQY
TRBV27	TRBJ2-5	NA	ASSLFEGATETQY
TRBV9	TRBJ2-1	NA	ASSASGSYNEQF
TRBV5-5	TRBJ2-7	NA	ASSSPGRDEQY
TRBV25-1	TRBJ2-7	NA	ATSSYEQY
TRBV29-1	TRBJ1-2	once	SVLLRGENYGYT
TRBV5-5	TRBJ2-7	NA	ASSLRTLVPYEQY
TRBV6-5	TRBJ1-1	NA	ASSPQGVGGTEAF
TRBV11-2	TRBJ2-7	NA	ASSLGPGGVDEQY
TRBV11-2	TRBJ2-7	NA	ASSLGVGGPMIREQY
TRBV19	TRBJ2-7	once	ASMKYEQY
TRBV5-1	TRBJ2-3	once	ASSLGASDTQY
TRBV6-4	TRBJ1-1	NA	ASSDTNTGIAF
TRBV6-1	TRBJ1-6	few	ASSDLTVGSYNSPLH
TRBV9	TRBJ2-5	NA	ASSPLAGGLETQY
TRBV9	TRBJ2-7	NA	ASSVGRSVGEQY
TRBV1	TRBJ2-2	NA	TSSQDRLSYTGELF
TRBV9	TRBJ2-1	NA	ASSVPSSVYNEQF